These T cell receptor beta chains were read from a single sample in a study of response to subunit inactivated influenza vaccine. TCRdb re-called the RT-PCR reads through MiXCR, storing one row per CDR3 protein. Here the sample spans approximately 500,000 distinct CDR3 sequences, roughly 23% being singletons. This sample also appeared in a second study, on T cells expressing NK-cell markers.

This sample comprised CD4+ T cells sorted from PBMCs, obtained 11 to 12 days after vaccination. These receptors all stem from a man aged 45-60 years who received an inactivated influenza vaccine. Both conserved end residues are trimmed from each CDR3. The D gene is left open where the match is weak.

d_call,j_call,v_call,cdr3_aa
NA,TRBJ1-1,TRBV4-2,ASSQAGNRNTEAF
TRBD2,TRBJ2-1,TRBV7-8,ASKSRRGTYNEQF
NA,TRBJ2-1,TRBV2,ARMPGIRQGQF
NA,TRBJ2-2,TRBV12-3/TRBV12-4,ASSYRGELF
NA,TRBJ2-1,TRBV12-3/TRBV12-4,ASSFGASYNEQF
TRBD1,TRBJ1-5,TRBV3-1,ASSQAGQNQPQH
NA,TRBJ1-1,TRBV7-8,ASSFDENTEAF
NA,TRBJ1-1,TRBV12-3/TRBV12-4,ASRGQSDTEAF
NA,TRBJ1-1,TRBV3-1,ASSQRQSTTEAF
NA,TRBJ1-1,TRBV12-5,ASGSETEEAF
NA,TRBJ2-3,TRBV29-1,SVDLGGTDTQY
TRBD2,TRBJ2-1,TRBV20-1,SARLAGDLYNEQF
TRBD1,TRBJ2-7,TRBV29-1,SVEGTGRNEQY
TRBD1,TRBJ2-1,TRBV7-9,ASSFGTGRDHEQF
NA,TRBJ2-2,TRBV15,ATSRDRGRTGELF
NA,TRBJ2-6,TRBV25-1,ASSQGFGANVLT
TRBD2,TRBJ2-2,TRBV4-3,ASSPSTSGRIGDTGELF
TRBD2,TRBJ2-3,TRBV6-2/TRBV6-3,ASKASGPTDTQY
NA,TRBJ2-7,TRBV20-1,SASRQASHEQY
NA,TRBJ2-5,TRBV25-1,ASSRGVKETQY
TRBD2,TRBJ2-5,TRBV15,ATSKTSGAQETQY
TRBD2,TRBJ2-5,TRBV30,AWSVLAVGVPQY
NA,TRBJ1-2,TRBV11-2,ASSFRDGGYT
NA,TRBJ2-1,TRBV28,ASSLYDGGRPSNEQF
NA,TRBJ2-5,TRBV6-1,ASSEAGRETQY
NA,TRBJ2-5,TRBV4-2,ASSPAGRSQETQY
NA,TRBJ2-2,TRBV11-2,ASSLVLHTGELF
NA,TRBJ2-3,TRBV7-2,ASSLGGLGATDTQY
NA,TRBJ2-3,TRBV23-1,ASNLGREMTDTQY
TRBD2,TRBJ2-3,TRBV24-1,ATSDTSGDGTDTQY
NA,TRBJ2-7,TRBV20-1,SASPGQFIYEQY
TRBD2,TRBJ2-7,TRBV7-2,ASSLVPGLAGGEQY
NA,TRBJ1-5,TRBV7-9,ASSLEGERNQPQH
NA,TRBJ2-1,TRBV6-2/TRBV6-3,ASSYSRVNEQF
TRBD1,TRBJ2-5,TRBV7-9,ASSLGTGVADTQY
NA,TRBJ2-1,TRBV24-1,ATSDPPGRHNEQF
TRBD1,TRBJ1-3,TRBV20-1,SASTGAGNTIY
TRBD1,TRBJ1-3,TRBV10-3,AISKGAPGNTIY
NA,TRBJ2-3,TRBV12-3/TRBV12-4,ASSLFGGARSDTQY
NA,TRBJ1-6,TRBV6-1,ASSQAGRSVSPLH
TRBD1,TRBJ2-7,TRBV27,ASSFSGGYFYEQY
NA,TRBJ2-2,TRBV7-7,VSRLGLNTGELF
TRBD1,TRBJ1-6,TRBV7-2,ASSLGGTGLDSPLH
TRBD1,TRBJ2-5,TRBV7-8,ASSLSGTVQETQY
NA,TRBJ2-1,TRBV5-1,ASRLDGGYNEQF
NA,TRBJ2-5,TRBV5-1,ASSLTEQSRETQY
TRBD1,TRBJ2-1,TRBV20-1,SASNRGLGNEQF
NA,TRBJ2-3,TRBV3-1,ASSQEGTDTQY
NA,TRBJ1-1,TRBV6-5,ASSYSSGGSRTEAF
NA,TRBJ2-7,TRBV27,ASSPTGAWRSYEQY
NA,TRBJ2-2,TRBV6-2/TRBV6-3,ASSYIRVGELF